These 22 T cell receptor beta chains were sequenced from one sample in a study of T cells in tumors after PD-1 blockade. Some clones are missing from TCRdb's copy, which holds only in-frame ones; the method was immunoSEQ multiplex PCR. The data show 45,000 to 60,000 clones, with around four fifths seen just once and 8% to 10% held by the top ten. The sequences come from PBMCs, collected before anti-PD-1 therapy. Receptors were obtained from a human donor with advanced basal cell or squamous cell carcinoma (not recorded which).

This clone was seen only once. The chain couples TRBV10-1 to TRBJ1-4; 9 bases agree with TRBD1. V gave up 0 bases and J gave up 8 bases; unmatched junction bases: 4. CDR1 is WNHNN and CDR2 is SYGVQD in the germline V gene (reference sequence). The CDR3 is made up of 15 amino acids. Here the CDR3 reads CASSESGTGTEKLFF. CDR3 DNA: TGCGCCAGCAGTGAGTCCGGGACAGGGACGGAAAAACTGTTTTTT.

The genes are TRBV4-2 and TRBJ2-3; 15 nucleotides align to TRBD2. Per germline, CDR1 LGHNA and CDR2 YNFKEQ. With 1 base clipped from V and 1 base from J, the junction kept 0 bases outside the gene matches. There are 17 residues in the CDR3. The CDR3 sequence: CASSQGTSGGGTDTQYF. As DNA, the CDR3 is TGTGCCAGCAGCCAAGGGACTAGCGGGGGGGGCACAGATACGCAGTATTTT.

This clone has only one observation. CDR3 nucleotides: TGTGCCAGCAGGGCGGACAGGGGAGGGGAAAAACTGTTTTTT. It codes for CASRADRGGEKLFF. This chain links TRBV6-5 with TRBJ1-4, with 9 bases lining up with TRBD1. CDR1 is MNHEY, CDR2 SVGAGI, per germline. The CDR3 spans 14 residues. With 6 bases clipped from V and 8 bases from J, the junction kept 7 bases outside the gene matches.

This chain uses TRBV27 with TRBJ2-1; D is perhaps TRBD1 or TRBD2 (5 bases each). V gave up 0 bases and J gave up 13 bases, with 10 bases separating them. Looked up from germline, CDR1 is MNHEY and CDR2 is SMNVEV (reference sequence). The CDR3 is 12 amino acids. For the CDR3, the DNA is TGTGCCAGCAGTTTATCGGGGGTAGGACAGTTCTTC. It is translated as CASSLSGVGQFF.

By sample share, this clone is medium-sized. The V and J genes are TRBV25-1 and TRBJ2-5; D is possibly TRBD1 (6 bases). Trimming left V 4 bases short and J 7 bases short, with 13 bases between. The CDR3 is 13 residues long. Germline CDR1 is MGHDK and CDR2 is SYGVNS. Written as DNA, the CDR3 is TGTGCCAGCAGTGGGGGGCCTCCGGGGACCCAGTACTTC. Protein: CASSGGPPGTQYF.

The chain joins TRBV5-1 to TRBJ2-2; 14 bases line up with TRBD2. This CDR3 has 17 residues. Germline values: CDR1 SGHRS, CDR2 YFSETQ. Trimming removed 4 bases from V and 4 bases from J; junction bases left unmatched: 6. The CDR3 protein is CASSTGTSGSSTGELFF. The CDR3 region has the DNA TGCGCCAGCAGCACGGGGACTAGCGGGAGTAGCACCGGGGAGCTGTTTTTT.

The chain joins TRBV6-5 to TRBJ2-7, with TRBD2 matching over 9 bases. V lost 8 bases, J lost 7 bases, and 15 bases stayed unmatched. CDR3 size: 15 residues. CDR1 and CDR2 from the germline V gene are MNHEY and SVGAGI. The CDR3 loop reads CASGEYRGGAGEQYF. The DNA for the CDR3 is TGTGCCAGCGGCGAATATCGCGGGGGGGCGGGTGAGCAGTACTTC.

V is TRBV11-3 and J is TRBJ2-2, with a possible D match to TRBD2 (5 bases). Germline V gene sequence: CDR1 SGHNT, CDR2 YENEEA. CDR3 length: 16 residues. The ends were cut back, 5 bases at V and 4 bases at J, with 17 bases in the middle. CDR3 region: CASSPRTGGGTGELFF. The CDR3, as DNA: TGTGCCAGCAGCCCCAGGACTGGCGGCGGCACCGGGGAGCTGTTTTTT.

CDR3 in amino acids: CASSLAGSGNTIYF. CDR3 sequence (DNA): TGTGCCAGTAGTCTGGCAGGCTCTGGAAACACCATATATTTT. This chain uses TRBV19 with TRBJ1-3; D is uncertain. Germline CDR1 LNHDA, CDR2 SQIVND (reference sequence). This CDR3 has 14 amino acids. Trimming cost V 5 bases and J 0 bases, with 8 bases left between them.

This chain links TRBV27 with TRBJ1-6; 8 positions match TRBD1. Germline V gene data show CDR1 as MNHEY and CDR2 as SMNVEV (reference sequence). V was clipped by 4 bases and J by 7 bases; unmatched bases: 3. The CDR3 spans 14 residues. CDR3 coding DNA: TGTGCCAGCAGTTCACGACAGGGGAATTCACCCCTCCACTTT. It is translated as CASSSRQGNSPLHF.

V gene TRBV7-3 combines with J gene TRBJ2-1; perhaps TRBD2 as D (7 bases). CDR1 and CDR2 from the germline V gene are SGHTA and FQGTGA. V was clipped by 5 bases and J by 7 bases, with 21 bases between them. The CDR3 sequence is 16 residues long. CDR3 protein: CASSRTSGGRKNEQFF. CDR3 nucleotide sequence: TGTGCCAGCAGCCGAACCTCGGGGGGCCGCAAGAATGAGCAGTTCTTC.

The chain recombines TRBV9 with TRBJ2-2; 8 nucleotides align to TRBD2. Trimming took 3 bases from V and 7 from J; bases not matched to a gene: 11. Germline V gene data show CDR1 as SGDLS and CDR2 as YYNGEE. This CDR3 comprises 16 residues. The CDR3 spells CASSGVPGGGVGELFF. The CDR3 DNA follows: TGTGCCAGCAGCGGCGTCCCCGGGGGGGGCGTCGGGGAGCTGTTTTTT. Filled out from reference TRBV9 and TRBJ2-2, the complete variable domain reads DSGVTQTPKHLITATGQRVTLRCSPRSGDLSVYWYQQSLDQGLQFLIQYYNGEERAKGNILERFSAQQFPDLHSELNLSSLELGDSALYFCASSGVPGGGVGELFFGEGSRLTVL.

The chain joins TRBV27 to TRBJ2-7, with D possibly being TRBD1 (6 bases). Germline V gene sequence: CDR1 MNHEY, CDR2 SMNVEV (reference sequence). V dropped 5 bases and J dropped 3 bases, with 14 bases sitting between them. CDR3 length: 14 residues. CDR3 amino acids: CASSRGGPNYEQYF. The CDR3 region has the DNA TGTGCCAGCAGTAGAGGGGGTCCCAACTACGAGCAGTACTTC.

The chain has TRBV27 and TRBJ2-3, with TRBD2 as a possible D gene (5 bases). This CDR3 has 15 amino acids. Germline assignment: CDR1 MNHEY and CDR2 SMNVEV (reference sequence). Trimming shortened V by 7 bases and J by 2 bases, and 16 bases separated the two germline ends. This CDR3 is CASTLRARATDTQYF. In DNA form, the CDR3 reads TGTGCCAGCACCCTGAGGGCTCGGGCCACAGATACGCAGTATTTT.

This chain uses TRBV7-8 with TRBJ1-5; D remains unclear. CDR1 SGHVS and CDR2 FQNEAQ come from the germline V gene. V was shortened by 0 bases and J by 0 bases, with 24 bases between the two germline ends. This CDR3 has 21 amino acids. The CDR3 sequence: CASSLATDALTYSNSNQPQHF. Written as DNA, the CDR3 is TGTGCCAGCAGCTTAGCCACCGACGCCCTAACTTACAGTAATAGCAATCAGCCCCAGCATTTT.

The V and J genes are TRBV5-8 and TRBJ1-2, with no clear D. V dropped 2 bases and J dropped 5 bases, with 10 bases sitting between them. Germline V gene lookup returns CDR1 SGHTS and CDR2 YDEGEE. The CDR3 has 13 amino acids. The CDR3: CASSFPGVYGYTF. CDR3 nucleotides: TGTGCCAGCAGCTTCCCGGGCGTGTATGGCTACACCTTC.

This chain links TRBV7-9 with TRBJ2-2, with 7 nucleotides matching TRBD2. Unmatched junction bases numbered 3, after V lost 8 bases and J lost 6 bases. CDR1 SEHNR and CDR2 FQNEAQ come from the germline V gene (reference sequence). The CDR3 loop spans 12 amino acids. This CDR3 reads CASPAGAGELFF. For the CDR3, the DNA is TGTGCCAGCCCTGCGGGGGCCGGGGAGCTGTTTTTT.

This chain uses TRBV5-4 with TRBJ1-2; 7 nucleotides match TRBD1. In germline, CDR1 is SGHNT, CDR2 YYREEE (reference sequence). CDR3 length: 14 residues. Trimming at V came to 3 bases and at J to 4 bases, leaving 6 bases not matched to a gene. The CDR3 DNA sequence: TGTGCCAGCAGCTACCCGGGACAGCCCTATGGCTACACCTTC. It codes for CASSYPGQPYGYTF.

This clone was observed a handful of times. The chain joins TRBV15 to TRBJ2-2; 9 nucleotides agree with TRBD1. V shed 5 bases, J shed 2 bases, and the junction held 6 bases outside the gene matches. The CDR3 has 16 amino acids. The V gene's germline CDR1 is LNHNV and CDR2 YYDKDF (reference sequence). CDR3 in amino acids: CATSVRTGENTGELFF. For the CDR3, the DNA is TGTGCCACCAGCGTTCGGACAGGGGAAAACACCGGGGAGCTGTTTTTT.

This rearrangement joins TRBV19 to TRBJ1-5; 9 bases fit TRBD1. The V segment lost 9 bases and the J segment 2 bases; nucleotides outside the gene matches: 11. The CDR3 covers 16 residues. Germline V gene data show CDR1 as LNHDA and CDR2 as SQIVND (reference sequence). CDR3 coding DNA: TGTGCCAGCAACCAACCGGGACAGGGAGGCAATCAGCCCCAGCATTTT. The encoded protein is CASNQPGQGGNQPQHF.

This sequence joins TRBV7-2 and TRBJ1-6; 10 positions match TRBD1. V lost 5 bases to trimming and J lost 8 bases; unmatched junction nucleotides: 6. The length of the CDR3 is 15 residues. Germline lookup yields CDR1 SGHTA and CDR2 FQGNSA. CDR3 loop: CASSRDRGEDSPLHF. The CDR3 nucleotides are TGTGCCAGCAGCAGGGACAGGGGCGAGGATTCACCCCTCCACTTT.

The chain combines TRBV11-3 with TRBJ1-4; D gene unclear. The germline V and J ends were trimmed by 1 base and 3 bases, with 12 bases remaining between them. CDR3 length: 16 amino acids. Germline loops: CDR1 SGHNT, CDR2 YENEEA. CDR3 bases: TGTGCCAGCAGCTTAGGCCTGGAGGGAGCTAATGAAAAACTGTTTTTT. This encodes CASSLGLEGANEKLFF.